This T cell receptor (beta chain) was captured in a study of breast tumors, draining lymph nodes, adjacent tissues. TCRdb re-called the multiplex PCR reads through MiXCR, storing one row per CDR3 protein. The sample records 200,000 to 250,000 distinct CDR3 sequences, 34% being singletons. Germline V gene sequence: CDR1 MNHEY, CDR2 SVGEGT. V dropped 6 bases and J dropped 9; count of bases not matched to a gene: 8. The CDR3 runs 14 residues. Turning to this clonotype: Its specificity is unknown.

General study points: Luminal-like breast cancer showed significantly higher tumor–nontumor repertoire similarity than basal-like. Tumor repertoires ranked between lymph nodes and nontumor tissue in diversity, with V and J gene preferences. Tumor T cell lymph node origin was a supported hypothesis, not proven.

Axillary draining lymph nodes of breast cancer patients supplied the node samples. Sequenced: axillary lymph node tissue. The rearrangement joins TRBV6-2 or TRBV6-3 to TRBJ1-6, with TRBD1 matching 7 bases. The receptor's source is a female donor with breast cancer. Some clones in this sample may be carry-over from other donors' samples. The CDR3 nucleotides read TGTGCCAGCAGCCACGGGACAGAGGGTTCACCCCTCCACTTT. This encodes CASSHGTEGSPLHF.